The clone carrying this TCR beta chain was seen a handful of times. Its matching antigen is unknown. The entry originates in a study of T cells in Graves' hyperthyroidism and ophthalmopathy. Whole-study findings and limits: In validation, the model predicted ophthalmopathy. These predictions came a median about 6.2 months before onset. Expanded thyroid clonotypes (above 0.001) were mostly also found in blood.

The CDR3 length is 23 residues. The J segment lost 0 bases and the V segment lost 2 bases, leaving 25 bases of the junction unmatched. Germline V gene lookup returns CDR1 MDHEN and CDR2 SYDVKM. The CDR3 regions of TCR beta were amplified from RNA transcripts. HTBI primers were employed in a first-round RT-PCR of the TCR CDR3. MiXCR, run by TCRdb on the multiplex PCR reads, gives a single entry per CDR3 protein. The sample holds around 450,000 distinct CDR3 sequences, about 13% seen once. Diagnostic decisions used clinical symptoms, serum thyroxine and TRAb, thyroid ultrasound and orbital computed tomography.

What was sequenced was blood. The V and J genes are TRBV28 and TRBJ2-4; 7 nucleotides line up with TRBD1. The TCR sequence derives from a woman aged 18-29 years with Graves' hyperthyroidism. CDR3 nucleotides: TGTGCCAGCAGTTTAGATCGGGCTTGGCATCCGGGACAGTCGAGATTAGCCAAAAACATTCAGTACTTC. Translated: CASSLDRAWHPGQSRLAKNIQYF.